This paragraph covers one T cell receptor (beta chain) sequence. Antigen unknown. The CDR3 is made up of 15 amino acids. CDR1 is KGHDR and CDR2 is SFDVKD in the germline V gene. Each UMI harboured a 6-nucleotide sample barcode and was appended via template switching. Amplification used two nested PCRs: roughly 15 cycles, then eight to ten cycles, on TCRalpha/TCRbeta cDNA. From its re-call of the 5' RACE reads, TCRdb lists each CDR3 protein once, without DNA. Recorded for this sample: more than 85,000 distinct CDR3 sequences. The entry originates in a study of monozygotic twins with inflammatory bowel disease. Study results and caveats: T cell subtypes were not distinguishable in this analysis.

The clonotype originates from a human donor with ulcerative colitis or Crohn's disease, or a healthy co-twin of an affected twin (not recorded which). The rearrangement links TRBV24-1 to TRBJ2-7; the D gene TCRdb calls, TRBD1, cannot be checked with no DNA. The sequenced material came from blood. CDR3 loop: CATSDHRGGQDEQYF.